The clone carrying this T cell receptor beta chain was recorded once. Antigen unknown. Libraries of TCR beta came from iRepertoire HTBI primers plus Arm-PCR of CDR3 regions. MiXCR was run by TCRdb on the multiplex PCR reads, yielding one entry per CDR3 protein. The sample contains some 420,000 distinct CDR3 sequences, 22% of which appear only once. The time point denotes: persistent/refractory GD, antithyroid drugs over 5 years with positive TRAb. RNA extracted from PBMCs served as the sequencing template. This entry comes from a study of regulatory T cells in long-lasting Graves disease. Regarding the study as a whole: Persistent patients shared more public clonotypes (under 3,000) than newly diagnosed patients (966).

The V gene end was trimmed by 6 bases and the J gene end by 0 bases; junction bases not matched to a gene: 17. CDR1 and CDR2 from the germline V gene are SGHTA and FQGNSA. There are 19 residues in the CDR3. The material sequenced was peripheral blood mononuclear cells (PBMCs), taken when the disease was refractory, from a patient treated with antithyroid drugs. The chain carries TRBV7-2 and TRBJ2-3; TRBD2 matches 8 bases. The receptor's source is a female donor with Graves disease. The CDR3 DNA follows: TGTGCCAGCAGACCACGACCTCGGCGGGCGGGGGGAAGCACAGATACGCAGTATTTT. As protein: CASRPRPRRAGGSTDTQYF. The full variable domain, in which reference TRBV7-2 and TRBJ2-3 provide the parts outside the CDR3, is GAGVSQSPSNKVTEKGKDVELRCDPISGHTALYWYRQSLGQGLEFLIYFQGNSAPDKSGLPSDRFSAERTGGSVSTLTIQRTQQEDSAVYLCASRPRPRRAGGSTDTQYFGPGTRLTVL.